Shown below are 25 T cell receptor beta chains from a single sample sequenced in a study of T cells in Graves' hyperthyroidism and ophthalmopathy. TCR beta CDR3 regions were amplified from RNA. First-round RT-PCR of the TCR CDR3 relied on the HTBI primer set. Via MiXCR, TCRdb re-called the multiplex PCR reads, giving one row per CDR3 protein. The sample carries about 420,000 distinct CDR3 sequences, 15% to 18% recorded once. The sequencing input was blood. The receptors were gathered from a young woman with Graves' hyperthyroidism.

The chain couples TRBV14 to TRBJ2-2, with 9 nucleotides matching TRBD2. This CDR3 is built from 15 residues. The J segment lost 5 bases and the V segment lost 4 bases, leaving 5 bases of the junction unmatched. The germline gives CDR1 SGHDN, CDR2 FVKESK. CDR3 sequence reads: CASSPLAGVTGELFF. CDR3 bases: TGTGCCAGCAGCCCGTTAGCGGGAGTTACCGGGGAGCTGTTTTTT. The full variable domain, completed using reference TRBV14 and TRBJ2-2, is EAGVTQFPSHSVIEKGQTVTLRCDPISGHDNLYWYRRVMGKEIKFLLHFVKESKQDESGMPNNRFLAERTGGTYSTLKVQPAELEDSGVYFCASSPLAGVTGELFFGEGSRLTVL.

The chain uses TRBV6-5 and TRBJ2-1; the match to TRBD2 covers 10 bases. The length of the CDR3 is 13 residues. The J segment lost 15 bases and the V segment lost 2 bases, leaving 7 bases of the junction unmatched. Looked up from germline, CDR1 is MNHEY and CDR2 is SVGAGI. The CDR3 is CASSYLAGAHWFF. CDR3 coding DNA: TGTGCCAGCAGTTACCTAGCGGGGGCCCATTGGTTCTTC.

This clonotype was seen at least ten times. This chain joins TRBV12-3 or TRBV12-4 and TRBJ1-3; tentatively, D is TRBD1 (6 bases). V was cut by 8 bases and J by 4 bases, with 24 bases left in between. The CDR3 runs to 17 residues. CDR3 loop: CASRATGRKSHGNTIYF. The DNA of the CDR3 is TGTGCCAGCCGCGCCACAGGGAGGAAATCGCACGGAAACACCATATATTTT.

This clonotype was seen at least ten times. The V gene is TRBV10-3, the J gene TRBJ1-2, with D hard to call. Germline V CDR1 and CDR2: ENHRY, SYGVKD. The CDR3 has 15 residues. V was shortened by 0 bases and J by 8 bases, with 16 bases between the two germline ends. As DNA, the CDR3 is TGTGCCATCAGTGAGTCGCGGGGTTGGGTCGAAGGCTACACCTTC. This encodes CAISESRGWVEGYTF.

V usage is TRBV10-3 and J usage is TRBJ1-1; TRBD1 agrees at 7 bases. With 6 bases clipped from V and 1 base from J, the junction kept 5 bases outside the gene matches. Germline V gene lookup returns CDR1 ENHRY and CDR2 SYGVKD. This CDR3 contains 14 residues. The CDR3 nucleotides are TGTGCCATCAGGCCGGGACAGAAGAACACTGAAGCTTTCTTT. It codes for CAIRPGQKNTEAFF.

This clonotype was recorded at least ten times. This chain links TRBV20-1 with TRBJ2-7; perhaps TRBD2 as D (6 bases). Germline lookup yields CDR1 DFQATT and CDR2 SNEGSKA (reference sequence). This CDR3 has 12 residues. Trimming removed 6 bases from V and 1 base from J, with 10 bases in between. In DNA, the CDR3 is TGCAGTGCGGGCGGGGCTTCCTACGAGCAGTACTTC. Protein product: CSAGGASYEQYF.

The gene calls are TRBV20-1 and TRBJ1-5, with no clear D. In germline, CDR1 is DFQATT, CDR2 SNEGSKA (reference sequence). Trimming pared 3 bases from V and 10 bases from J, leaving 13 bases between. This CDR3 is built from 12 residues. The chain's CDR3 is CSASQPPSPQHF. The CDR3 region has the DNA TGCAGTGCTAGTCAACCTCCGAGCCCCCAGCATTTT.

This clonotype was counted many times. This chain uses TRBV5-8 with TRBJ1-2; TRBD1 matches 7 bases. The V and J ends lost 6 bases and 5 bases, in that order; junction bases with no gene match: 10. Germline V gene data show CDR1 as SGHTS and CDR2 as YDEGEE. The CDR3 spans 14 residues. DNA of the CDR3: TGTGCCAGCACGTCTCAACAGGGGCCATATGGCTACACCTTC. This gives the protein CASTSQQGPYGYTF.

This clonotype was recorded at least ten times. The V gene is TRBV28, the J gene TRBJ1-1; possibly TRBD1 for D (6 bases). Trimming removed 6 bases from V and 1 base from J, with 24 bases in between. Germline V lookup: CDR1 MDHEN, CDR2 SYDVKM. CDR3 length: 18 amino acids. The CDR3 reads CASRVPGQSIFKNTEAFF. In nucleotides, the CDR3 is TGTGCCAGCAGGGTTCCGGGACAAAGCATTTTTAAGAACACTGAAGCTTTCTTT.

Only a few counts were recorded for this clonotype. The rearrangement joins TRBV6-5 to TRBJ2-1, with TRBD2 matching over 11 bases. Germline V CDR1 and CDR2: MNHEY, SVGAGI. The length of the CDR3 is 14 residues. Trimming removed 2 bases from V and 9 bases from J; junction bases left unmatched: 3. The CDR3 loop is CASSYVAGGREQFF. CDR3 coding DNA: TGTGCCAGCAGTTACGTAGCGGGGGGGCGTGAGCAGTTCTTC.

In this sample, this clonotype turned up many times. The CDR3 sequence: CASSRGQTATNEKLFF. CDR3 DNA: TGTGCCAGCAGCCGGGGACAGACTGCAACTAATGAAAAACTGTTTTTT. This chain joins TRBV11-2 and TRBJ1-4, with 7 bases identical to TRBD1. Losses at the gene ends were 5 bases for V and 0 bases for J; bases not matched to a gene: 6. There are 16 residues in the CDR3. Germline loops: CDR1 SGHAT, CDR2 FQNNGV.

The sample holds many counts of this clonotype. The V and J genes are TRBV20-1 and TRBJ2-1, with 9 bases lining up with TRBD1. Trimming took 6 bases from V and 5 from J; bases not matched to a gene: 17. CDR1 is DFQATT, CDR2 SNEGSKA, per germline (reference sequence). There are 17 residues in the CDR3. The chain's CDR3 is CSATRGTGSGTDNEQFF. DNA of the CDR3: TGCAGTGCAACGAGGGGGACAGGGTCCGGGACGGACAATGAGCAGTTCTTC.

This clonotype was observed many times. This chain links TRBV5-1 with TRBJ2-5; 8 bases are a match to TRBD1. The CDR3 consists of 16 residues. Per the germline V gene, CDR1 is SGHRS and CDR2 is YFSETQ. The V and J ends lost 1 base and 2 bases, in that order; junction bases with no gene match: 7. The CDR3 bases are TGCGCCAGCAGCTTGAGGACAGGGATCTCTCAAGAGACCCAGTACTTC. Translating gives CASSLRTGISQETQYF.

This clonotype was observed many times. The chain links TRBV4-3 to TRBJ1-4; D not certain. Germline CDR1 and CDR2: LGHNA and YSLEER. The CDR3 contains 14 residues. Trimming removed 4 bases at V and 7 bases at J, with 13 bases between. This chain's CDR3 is CASSPVQAGEKLFF. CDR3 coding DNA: TGCGCCAGCAGCCCGGTTCAAGCGGGTGAAAAACTGTTTTTT.

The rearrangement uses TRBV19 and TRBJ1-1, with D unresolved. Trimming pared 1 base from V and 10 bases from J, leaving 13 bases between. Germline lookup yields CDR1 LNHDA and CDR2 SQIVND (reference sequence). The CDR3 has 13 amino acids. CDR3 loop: CASSIVGSESAFF. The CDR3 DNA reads TGTGCCAGTAGTATAGTTGGGTCTGAGTCAGCTTTCTTT.

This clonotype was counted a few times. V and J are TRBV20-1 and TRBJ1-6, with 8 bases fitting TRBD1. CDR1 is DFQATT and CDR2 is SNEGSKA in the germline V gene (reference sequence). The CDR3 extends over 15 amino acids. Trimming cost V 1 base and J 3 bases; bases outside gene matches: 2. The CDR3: CSARVGQGYNSPLHF. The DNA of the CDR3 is TGCAGTGCTAGAGTAGGACAGGGCTATAATTCACCCCTCCACTTT.

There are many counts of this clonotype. CDR3 bases: TGCAGTGCTAGAATAGGGGGGAGAACCAATGAGCAGTTCTTC. As protein: CSARIGGRTNEQFF. The chain has TRBV20-1 and TRBJ2-1, with D perhaps being TRBD1 or TRBD2 (6 bases each). Germline V lookup: CDR1 DFQATT, CDR2 SNEGSKA (reference sequence). This CDR3 has 14 residues. V dropped 2 bases and J dropped 6 bases, with 14 bases sitting between them.

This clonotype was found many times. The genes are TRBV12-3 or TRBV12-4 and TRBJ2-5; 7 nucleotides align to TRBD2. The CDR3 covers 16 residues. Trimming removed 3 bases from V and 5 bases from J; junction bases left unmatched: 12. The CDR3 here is CASSFRFGGRSETQYF. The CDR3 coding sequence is TGTGCCAGCAGTTTTCGGTTTGGCGGGAGATCGGAGACCCAGTACTTC.

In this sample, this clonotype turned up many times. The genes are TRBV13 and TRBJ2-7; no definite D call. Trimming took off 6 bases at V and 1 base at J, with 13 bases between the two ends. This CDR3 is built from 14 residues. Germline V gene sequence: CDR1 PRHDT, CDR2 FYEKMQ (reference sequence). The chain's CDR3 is CASRPGLKSYEQYF. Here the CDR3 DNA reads TGTGCCAGCAGGCCCGGGTTAAAATCCTACGAGCAGTACTTC.

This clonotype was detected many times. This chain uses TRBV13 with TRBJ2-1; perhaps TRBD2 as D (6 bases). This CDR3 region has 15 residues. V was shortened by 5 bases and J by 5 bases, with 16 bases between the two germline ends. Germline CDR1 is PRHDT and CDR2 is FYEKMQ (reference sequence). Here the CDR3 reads CASSPGGPRDNEQFF. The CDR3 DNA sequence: TGTGCCAGCAGCCCCGGAGGGCCTCGGGACAATGAGCAGTTCTTC.

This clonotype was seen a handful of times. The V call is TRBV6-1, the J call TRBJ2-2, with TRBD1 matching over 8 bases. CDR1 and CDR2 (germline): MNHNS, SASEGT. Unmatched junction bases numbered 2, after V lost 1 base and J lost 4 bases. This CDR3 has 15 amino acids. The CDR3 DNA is TGTGCCAGCAGTGAAGAGACAGGGGCCACCGGGGAGCTGTTTTTT. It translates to CASSEETGATGELFF.

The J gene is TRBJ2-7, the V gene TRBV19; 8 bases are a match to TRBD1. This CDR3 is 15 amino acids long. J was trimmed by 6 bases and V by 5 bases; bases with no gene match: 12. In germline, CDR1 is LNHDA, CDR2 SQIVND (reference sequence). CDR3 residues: CASSLFPGQAVEQYF. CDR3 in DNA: TGTGCCAGTAGTTTATTTCCGGGACAGGCGGTCGAGCAGTACTTC.

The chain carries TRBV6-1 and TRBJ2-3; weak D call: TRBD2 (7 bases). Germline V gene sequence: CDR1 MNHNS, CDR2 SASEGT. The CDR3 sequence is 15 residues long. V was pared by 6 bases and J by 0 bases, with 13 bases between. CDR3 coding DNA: TGTGCCAGCAGAGAAAGCGGGACAAGCACAGATACGCAGTATTTT. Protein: CASRESGTSTDTQYF.

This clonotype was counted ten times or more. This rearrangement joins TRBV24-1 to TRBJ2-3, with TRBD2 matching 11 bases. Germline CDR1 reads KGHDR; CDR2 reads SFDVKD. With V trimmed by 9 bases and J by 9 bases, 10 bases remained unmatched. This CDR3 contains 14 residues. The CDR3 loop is CATGSGRAQLTQYF. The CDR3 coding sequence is TGTGCCACCGGTAGCGGGAGGGCCCAGCTAACGCAGTATTTT.

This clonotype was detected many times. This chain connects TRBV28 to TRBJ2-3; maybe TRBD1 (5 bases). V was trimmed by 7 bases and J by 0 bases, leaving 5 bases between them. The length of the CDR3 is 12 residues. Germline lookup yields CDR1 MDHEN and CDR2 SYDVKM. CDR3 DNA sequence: TGTGCCAGCAAGGGGAGCACAGATACGCAGTATTTT. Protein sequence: CASKGSTDTQYF.